The sequence of this TCR beta chain was determined in a study of shared clonotypes between healthy human individuals. A split of CD4+ cells into CD45RA+ naive and CD45RA-negative memory subsets was performed. Assay used: immunoSEQ multiplex PCR; TCRdb lists only in-frame clones, some missing. The repertoire consists of approximately 2.5 million clones, with 85% to 95% occurring once and the leading ten covering around 0.14%. Remarks on this clone: As yet, its antigen is unknown.

Study-wide results and limits: Non-shared clonotypes were found to have lower generation probabilities than the clonotypes that were shared by all four of the sorted-subset donors.

This receptor was identified in a man younger than 35 in good health. The sequencing sample was made of naive CD4+ T cells sorted from blood. Subset meaning: CD45RA+ positively selected.

CDR3 DNA: TGTGCCAGCAGTGAAGCTGCCCAGCTTAACTATGGCTACACCTTC. This encodes CASSEAAQLNYGYTF. This sequence joins TRBV2 and TRBJ1-2; no definite D call. The CDR3 extends over 15 amino acids. The germline V and J ends were trimmed by 0 bases and 1 base, with 9 bases remaining between them. Germline V CDR1 and CDR2: SNHLY, FYNNEI.